This T cell receptor (beta chain) was obtained from a study of T cells in Graves' hyperthyroidism and ophthalmopathy. Study-wide background: At the time of initial diagnosis and before any treatment, peripheral blood was collected.

This CDR3 has 15 amino acids. Germline V CDR1 and CDR2: SGHRS, YFSETQ. Trimming took 0 bases from V and 4 from J, leaving 11 bases between them. This clonotype came up many times. Using RNA transcripts as the source, TCR beta CDR3 regions were amplified. An initial round of RT-PCR targeting the TCR CDR3 relied on the HTBI primer set. TCRdb recomputed calls from the multiplex PCR reads with MiXCR, one row per CDR3 protein. The data show 460,000 or so distinct CDR3 sequences, under 15% seen once. The chain has TRBV5-1 and TRBJ1-5, with D hard to call. This sequence originates from a young woman with Graves' hyperthyroidism. Sequenced material: blood. In DNA form, the CDR3 reads TGCGCCAGCAGCTTGGACGTCTCGGGAAATCAGCCCCAGCATTTT. Translated: CASSLDVSGNQPQHF. Full variable domain (remainder filled in from reference TRBV5-1 and TRBJ1-5): KAGVTQTPRYLIKTRGQQVTLSCSPISGHRSVSWYQQTPGQGLQFLFEYFSETQRNKGNFPGRFSGRQFSNSRSEMNVSTLELGDSALYLCASSLDVSGNQPQHFGDGTRLSIL.